One sample yielded the 4 T cell receptor beta chains listed below, sequenced in a study of long-term antiretroviral therapy in people with HIV. Survey-level immunoSEQ v3.0 assays were run. Sequencing used immunoSEQ multiplex PCR; TCRdb keeps in-frame clones, though not all of them. This table has some 21,000 clones, less than 85% appearing once. Sample: unsorted PBMCs, taken at the start of antiretroviral therapy. Every receptor here comes from a man in his fifties or sixties with HIV.

The sample holds one count of this clone. The junction departs from the called germline gene at one end, perhaps through a read error. This sample includes further DNA sequences coding for the same CDR3. The CDR3 region has the DNA TGTGCCAGCAGCCTCGACGGGAACTATGGCTACACCTTT. Translation gives CASSLDGNYGYTF. The chain recombines TRBV6-6 with TRBJ1-2; D is unresolved. CDR1 and CDR2 (germline): MNHNY, SVGAGI (reference sequence). There are 13 residues in the CDR3.

This clone was counted once. The chain recombines TRBV27 with TRBJ2-7; 8 bases align to TRBD1. With 4 bases clipped from V and 1 base from J, the junction kept 9 bases outside the gene matches. Germline CDR1 and CDR2: MNHEY and SMNVEV (reference sequence). The CDR3 consists of 16 residues. In DNA form, the CDR3 reads TGTGCCAGCAGTTCACCGGGACAGGCATATTCCTACGAGCAGTACTTC. Its protein product is CASSSPGQAYSYEQYF.

This chain joins TRBV5-6 and TRBJ1-2; D is possibly TRBD1 (5 bases). The V gene lost 5 bases and the J gene lost 2 bases, with 10 bases spanning the gap. This CDR3 spans 13 amino acids. Germline CDR1 SGHDT, CDR2 YYEEEE. Here the CDR3 DNA reads TGTGCCAGCAGGCCGGGACGGAACTATGGCTACACCTTC. Its translation: CASRPGRNYGYTF.

The V and J genes are TRBV18 and TRBJ1-6, with D tentatively TRBD1 (5 bases). This CDR3 region has 19 residues. The germline CDR1 and CDR2 sequences are KGHSH and LQKENI. V lost 2 bases and J lost 8, with 25 bases in between. The DNA of the CDR3 is TGTGCCAGCTCACCAACAAGGGGAAGGAACCTACAGTTTGATTCACCCCTCCACTTT. Translated, it gives CASSPTRGRNLQFDSPLHF.